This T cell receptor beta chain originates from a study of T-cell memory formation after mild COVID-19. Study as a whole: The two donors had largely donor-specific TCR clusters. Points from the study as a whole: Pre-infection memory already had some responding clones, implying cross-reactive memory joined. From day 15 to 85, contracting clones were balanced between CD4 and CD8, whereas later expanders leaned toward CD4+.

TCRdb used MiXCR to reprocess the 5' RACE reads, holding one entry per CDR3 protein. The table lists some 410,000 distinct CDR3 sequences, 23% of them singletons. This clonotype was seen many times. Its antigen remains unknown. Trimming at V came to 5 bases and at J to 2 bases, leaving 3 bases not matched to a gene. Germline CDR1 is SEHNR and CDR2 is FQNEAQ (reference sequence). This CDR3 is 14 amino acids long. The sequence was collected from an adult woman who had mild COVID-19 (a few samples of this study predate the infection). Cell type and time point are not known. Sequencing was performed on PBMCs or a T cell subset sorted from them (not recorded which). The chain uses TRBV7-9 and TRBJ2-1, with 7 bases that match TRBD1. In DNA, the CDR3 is TGTGCCAGCAGCCCCGGGACAGCCTACAATGAGCAGTTCTTC. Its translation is CASSPGTAYNEQFF.